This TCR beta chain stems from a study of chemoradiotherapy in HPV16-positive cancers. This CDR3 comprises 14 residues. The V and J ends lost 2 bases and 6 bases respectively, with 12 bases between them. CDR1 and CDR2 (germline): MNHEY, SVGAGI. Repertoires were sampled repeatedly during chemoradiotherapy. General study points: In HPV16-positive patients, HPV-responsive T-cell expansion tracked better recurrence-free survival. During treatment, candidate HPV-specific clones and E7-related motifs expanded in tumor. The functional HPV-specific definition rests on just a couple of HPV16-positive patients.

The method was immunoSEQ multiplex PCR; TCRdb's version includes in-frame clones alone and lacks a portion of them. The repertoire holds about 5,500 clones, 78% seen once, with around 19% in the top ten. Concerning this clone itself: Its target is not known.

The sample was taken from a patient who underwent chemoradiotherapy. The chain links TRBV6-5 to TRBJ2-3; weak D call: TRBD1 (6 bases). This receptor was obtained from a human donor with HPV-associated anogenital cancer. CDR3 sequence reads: CASSYTGKPDTQYF. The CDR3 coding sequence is TGTGCCAGCAGTTACACAGGGAAGCCGGATACGCAGTATTTT.